A single sample is the source of the 21 T cell receptor beta chains below, sequenced in a study of glioma-infiltrating T cells. Amplification of TCR alpha and beta CDR3 regions from RNA used iRepertoire nested multiplex PCR. TCRdb reanalysed the multiplex PCR reads using MiXCR and keeps one entry per CDR3 protein. The sample holds some 90,000 distinct CDR3 sequences, 40% seen once. The sequenced material came from glioma tissue, nonneoplastic brain tissue, or PBMCs (not recorded which). The receptors derive from a human donor with low-grade glioma or glioblastoma, undergoing nonglioma brain surgery, or in good health (not recorded which).

As for this clonotype: One base away lies a much larger clone, so this may be a sequencing read error. The CDR3 DNA is TGTGCCAGCAGTCTTCGTACACCAGAGGCCCAGTACTTC. It specifies CASSLRTPEAQYF. The chain couples TRBV5-6 to TRBJ2-5; D is ambiguous. Germline-derived CDR1 and CDR2 are SGHDT and YYEEEE. This CDR3 has 13 amino acids.

This clonotype appeared many times. The CDR3 loop reads CASSFYEQYF. The DNA for the CDR3 is TGTGCCAGCAGCTTTTACGAGCAGTACTTC. The V call is TRBV7-8, the J call TRBJ2-7, with unresolved D. This CDR3 contains 10 residues. The germline V gene has CDR1 SGHVS and CDR2 FQNEAQ. Trimming removed 3 bases at V and 4 bases at J, with 1 base between.

This chain connects TRBV6-4 to TRBJ2-5; 9 bases agree with TRBD2. Unmatched junction bases numbered 6, after V lost 3 bases and J lost 4 bases. Germline CDR1 and CDR2: MRHNA and SNTAGT. The CDR3 totals 15 residues. The CDR3 protein is CASSEAGGSTETQYF. CDR3 DNA sequence: TGTGCCAGCAGTGAAGCGGGGGGCTCAACAGAGACCCAGTACTTC.

This clonotype has ten or more counts. This chain connects TRBV19 to TRBJ2-1; 10 nucleotides match TRBD2. Germline CDR1 is LNHDA and CDR2 is SQIVND (reference sequence). With V trimmed by 5 bases and J by 6 bases, 13 bases remained unmatched. This CDR3 comprises 17 residues. The CDR3 region is CASSPYGGAGGPNEQFF. The DNA for the CDR3 is TGTGCCAGTAGTCCTTACGGCGGAGCGGGGGGGCCCAATGAGCAGTTCTTC.

This clonotype was seen ten or more times. The chain carries TRBV12-3 or TRBV12-4 and TRBJ2-2; 12 bases map to TRBD2. This CDR3 has 16 residues. The V gene end was trimmed by 5 bases and the J gene end by 4 bases; junction bases not matched to a gene: 5. CDR3 sequence reads: CASSRPSGGATGELFF. CDR3 nucleotide sequence: TGTGCCAGCAGTCGTCCTAGCGGGGGGGCCACCGGGGAGCTGTTTTTT.

This clonotype was counted many times. V and J are TRBV29-1 and TRBJ2-2; D might be TRBD1 or TRBD2, each matching 5 bases. CDR1 is SQVTM, CDR2 ANQGSEA, per germline. Trimming pared 7 bases from V and 2 bases from J, leaving 11 bases between. The CDR3 is 13 amino acids. CDR3 sequence: CSAGRVNTGELFF. CDR3 DNA: TGCAGCGCGGGACGGGTTAACACCGGGGAGCTGTTTTTT.

This clonotype was seen many times. The J gene is TRBJ2-4, the V gene TRBV12-3 or TRBV12-4; perhaps TRBD2 as D (6 bases). The CDR3 runs to 15 residues. The germline V and J ends were trimmed by 7 bases and 6 bases, with 19 bases remaining between them. The CDR3 is CASTPSSGGINIQYF. The DNA for the CDR3 is TGTGCCAGCACCCCTTCGAGTGGAGGGATAAACATTCAGTACTTC.

Notes on this clonotype: One end of the junction is discordant with germline, which a read error may explain. The chain couples TRBV7-6 to TRBJ2-3; D gene uncertain. CDR1 and CDR2 (germline): SGHVS, FNYEAQ. The CDR3 has 14 amino acids. CDR3 residues: CASSKHRDSYEEYF. CDR3 nucleotides: TGTGCCAGCAGCAAGCACAGAGACTCCTACGAGGAGTACTTT.

This clonotype was counted at least ten times. The chain joins TRBV27 to TRBJ2-3; weak D call: TRBD2 (7 bases). The CDR3 extends over 14 amino acids. Trimming removed 4 bases from V and 6 bases from J, with 14 bases in between. Germline V gene sequence: CDR1 MNHEY, CDR2 SMNVEV (reference sequence). The CDR3 is CASSSQGGFDTQYF. The CDR3 bases are TGTGCCAGCAGTTCACAGGGAGGGTTTGATACGCAGTATTTT.

This clonotype came up many times. V and J are TRBV5-8 and TRBJ2-1, with D possibly matching TRBD2 (6 bases). The CDR3 extends over 15 amino acids. V was trimmed by 2 bases and J by 3 bases, leaving 12 bases between them. The V gene's germline CDR1 is SGHTS and CDR2 YDEGEE. The CDR3 sequence is CASSFGLTFYNEQFF. Written as DNA, the CDR3 is TGTGCCAGCAGCTTCGGACTAACCTTCTACAATGAGCAGTTCTTC.

The table lists this clonotype with many counts. This rearrangement joins TRBV15 to TRBJ1-2, with D perhaps matching TRBD1 (5 bases). Trimming took 5 bases from V and 4 from J, leaving 14 bases between them. Germline V gives CDR1 LNHNV, CDR2 YYDKDF (reference sequence). This CDR3 has 14 residues. This chain's CDR3 is CATSLRQSFYGYTF. The CDR3 DNA reads TGTGCCACCAGCCTTAGACAGTCTTTCTATGGCTACACCTTC.

This clonotype was counted many times. This sequence may be a read error, since a much larger clone differs from it by one base. This chain links TRBV28 with TRBJ1-5, with TRBD1 matching over 9 bases. The CDR3 runs to 14 residues. In germline, CDR1 is MDHEN, CDR2 SYDVKM. Unmatched junction bases numbered 7, after V lost 8 bases and J lost 5 bases. CDR3 in amino acids: CASGSDRGYQPQHF. CDR3 DNA: TGTGCCAGCGGCTCCGACAGGGGGTATCAGCCCCAGCATTTT.

About this clonotype: A much larger clonotype is one base distant, so this may be a read error. The J gene is TRBJ2-3, the V gene TRBV7-9, with 9 bases matching TRBD2. The CDR3 totals 14 residues. Germline V gene lookup returns CDR1 SEHNR and CDR2 FQNEAQ (reference sequence). V lost 6 bases, J lost 8 bases, and 9 bases stayed unmatched. In DNA, the CDR3 is TGTGCCAGCAGGGTTTCTAGCGGGGTGGGTACGCAGTATTTT. It encodes CASRVSSGVGTQYF.

A word on this clonotype: Mismatch with germline at one junction end may stem from a read error. The chain has TRBV15 and TRBJ2-5, with D uncertain. This CDR3 is built from 14 residues. Germline CDR1 LNHNV, CDR2 YYDKDF (reference sequence). The CDR3 DNA is TGTGCCACCAGCAGAGATCAGCGTGTGGAGACCCTGTACTTC. Protein: CATSRDQRVETLYF.

Concerning this clonotype: This may stem from a read error, because a much larger clone lies one nucleotide away. The CDR3 region has the DNA TGTGCCAGCTCACTCGACAGGGAGATTGGTGAGCAGTACTTC. Its protein is CASSLDREIGEQYF. The chain recombines TRBV18 with TRBJ2-7, with TRBD1 identical over 7 bases. Per the germline V gene, CDR1 is KGHSH and CDR2 is LQKENI. V lost 4 bases and J lost 7; bases outside the gene matches: 10. The CDR3 totals 14 residues. The full variable domain, rest sourced from reference TRBV18 and TRBJ2-7, is NAGVMQNPRHLVRRRGQEARLRCSPMKGHSHVYWYRQLPEEGLKFMVYLQKENIIDESGMPKERFSAEFPKEGPSILRIQQVVRGDSAAYFCASSLDREIGEQYFGPGTRLTVT.

The chain employs TRBV5-6 and TRBJ1-4; no definite D call. Trimming removed 2 bases from V and 8 bases from J, with 16 bases in between. Germline assignment: CDR1 SGHDT and CDR2 YYEEEE. This CDR3 has 15 amino acids. CDR3 sequence: CASSLRASGKEKLFF. In nucleotides, the CDR3 is TGTGCCAGCAGCTTACGGGCCTCGGGGAAGGAAAAACTGTTTTTT.

The count of this clonotype is one. It may be a read error: a sequence one base away is much more abundant. This chain uses TRBV4-1 with TRBJ2-4, with no clear D. CDR3 length: 15 amino acids. From germline, CDR1 is MGHRA and CDR2 YSYEKL. The CDR3: CASSTTKVPQGIQYF. The CDR3 bases are TGTGCCAGCAGCACCACCAAGGTACCTCAAGGGATTCAGTACTTC.

This clonotype was picked up many times. The rearrangement joins TRBV12-3 or TRBV12-4 to TRBJ1-5; D not resolved. The CDR3 sequence is 12 residues long. V gave up 3 bases and J gave up 9 bases, with 9 bases separating them. The DNA of the CDR3 is TGTGCCAGCAGTTTGTTGGAAAGGCCCCAGCATTTT. Translation: CASSLLERPQHF.

This clonotype was seen repeatedly, ten times or more. The chain employs TRBV29-1 and TRBJ2-1; possible D gene TRBD2, 5 bases. V was clipped by 4 bases and J by 6 bases, with 22 bases between them. The CDR3 length is 16 residues. The V gene's germline CDR1 is SQVTM and CDR2 ANQGSEA. As DNA, the CDR3 is TGCAGCGTTGTGTACCGGCGGGTCGGGGATATCAATGAGCAGTTCTTC. Amino acid sequence: CSVVYRRVGDINEQFF.

Comments on this clonotype: Mismatch with germline at one junction end may stem from a read error. The chain couples TRBV7-2 to TRBJ2-3; D might be TRBD2 (6 bases). The CDR3 spans 16 residues. The germline gives CDR1 SGHTA, CDR2 FQGNSA. CDR3 region: CASSQGYFGSADRQYF. In nucleotides, the CDR3 is TGTGCCAGCAGCCAAGGATACTTCGGGAGCGCAGATAGGCAGTATTTT.

This clonotype was seen many times. The CDR3 region has the DNA TGTGCCACCTCTACTAGACTAGCGGAACTTAAAAGCTCCTACAATGAGCAGTTCTTC. Translated, it gives CATSTRLAELKSSYNEQFF. J is TRBJ2-1 and V is TRBV27; TRBD2 agrees at 9 bases. The V gene end was trimmed by 10 bases and the J gene end by 0 bases; junction bases not matched to a gene: 19. CDR1 MNHEY and CDR2 SMNVEV come from the germline V gene (reference sequence). This CDR3 has 19 residues.